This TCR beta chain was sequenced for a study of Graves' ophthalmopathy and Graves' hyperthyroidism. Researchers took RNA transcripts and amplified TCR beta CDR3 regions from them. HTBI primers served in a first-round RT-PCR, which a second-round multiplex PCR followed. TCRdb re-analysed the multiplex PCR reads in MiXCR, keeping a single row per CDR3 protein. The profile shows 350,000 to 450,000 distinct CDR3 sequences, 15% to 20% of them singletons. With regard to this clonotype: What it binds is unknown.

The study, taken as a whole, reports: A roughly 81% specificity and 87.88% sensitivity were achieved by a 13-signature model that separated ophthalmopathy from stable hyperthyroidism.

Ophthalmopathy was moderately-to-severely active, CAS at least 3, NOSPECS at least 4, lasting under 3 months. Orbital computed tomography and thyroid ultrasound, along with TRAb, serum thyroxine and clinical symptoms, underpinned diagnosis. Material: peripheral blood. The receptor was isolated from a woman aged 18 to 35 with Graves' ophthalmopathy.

CDR3 in amino acids: CASGTEENTGELFF. DNA of the CDR3: TGTGCCAGTGGGACCGAAGAGAACACCGGGGAGCTGTTTTTT. The genes are TRBV19 and TRBJ2-2; D tentatively fits TRBD1 or TRBD2 (5 bases each). CDR1 and CDR2 (germline): LNHDA, SQIVND (reference sequence). The CDR3 loop spans 14 amino acids. With 8 bases removed from V and 1 base from J, the gap between germline ends came to 11 bases.